This section outlines one T cell receptor beta chain sequence together with its context. Its specificity is unknown. Researchers grouped second doses given at about 4 or about 12 weeks into one pool. Libraries were prepared by immunoSEQ multiplex PCR; TCRdb keeps only in-frame clonotypes and omits some of them. The sample consists of around 110,000 clones, 75% to 95% of them appearing once. This CDR3 is built from 13 residues. The V gene end was trimmed by 6 bases and the J gene end by 4 bases; junction bases not matched to a gene: 2. Germline CDR1 reads MNHNY; CDR2 reads SVGAGI (reference sequence). The sample belongs to a study of T cell responses to AZD1222 COVID-19 vaccine. General study findings and limits: Repertoire sampling happened only post peak T cell response. When two AZD1222 doses had been given, Spike-specific TCR breadth and depth rose.

The rearrangement joins TRBV6-6 to TRBJ1-1, with 10 nucleotides matching TRBD1. The material sequenced was peripheral blood, taken 28 days after the second AZD1222 dose. The sequence was collected from an adult who received the AZD1222 COVID-19 vaccine. The DNA of the CDR3 is TGTGCCAGCAGCAGGACAGGGGGCACTGAAGCTTTCTTT. The encoded protein is CASSRTGGTEAFF.